This T cell receptor (beta chain) was captured in a study of T cell repertoires in cytomegalovirus infection. About the study: The authors used CMV epitopes that were HLA-C-restricted (recently identified) and HLA-B-restricted (well studied). Public TCR beta signatures indicated both CMV infection and matching HLA type.

The study's findings and limits: Public TCR beta family frequency separated CMV-and-HLA carriers, including in an independent cohort. There were HLA-C-restricted CMV-specific TCR beta clonotypes dominating the ex vivo response.

Via MiXCR, TCRdb re-called the reads, giving one row per CDR3 protein. The sample includes about 100,000 distinct CDR3 sequences, over 40% of them seen just once. Germline V lookup: CDR1 SGHAT, CDR2 FQNNGV. V lost 0 bases and J lost 0, with 9 bases in between. The CDR3 sequence is 16 residues long. A few counts support this clonotype. Its antigen is currently unknown. The clonotype comes from a human donor in good health (CMV status not recorded). Some clones in this sample may be carry-over from other donors' samples. The sequencing here drew on CD8+ T cells from cultured PBMCs, taken from culture after CMV antigen stimulation. The V gene is TRBV11-2, the J gene TRBJ2-1, with D possibly TRBD2 on 6 matching bases. The CDR3 sequence is CASSLDAGSSYNEQFF. The CDR3 bases are TGTGCCAGCAGCTTAGATGCGGGAAGCTCCTACAATGAGCAGTTCTTC. Full variable domain (rest looked up from reference TRBV11-2 and TRBJ2-1): EAGVAQSPRYKIIEKRQSVAFWCNPISGHATLYWYQQILGQGPKLLIQFQNNGVVDDSQLPKDRFSAERLKGVDSTLKIQPAKLEDSAVYLCASSLDAGSSYNEQFFGPGTRLTVL.